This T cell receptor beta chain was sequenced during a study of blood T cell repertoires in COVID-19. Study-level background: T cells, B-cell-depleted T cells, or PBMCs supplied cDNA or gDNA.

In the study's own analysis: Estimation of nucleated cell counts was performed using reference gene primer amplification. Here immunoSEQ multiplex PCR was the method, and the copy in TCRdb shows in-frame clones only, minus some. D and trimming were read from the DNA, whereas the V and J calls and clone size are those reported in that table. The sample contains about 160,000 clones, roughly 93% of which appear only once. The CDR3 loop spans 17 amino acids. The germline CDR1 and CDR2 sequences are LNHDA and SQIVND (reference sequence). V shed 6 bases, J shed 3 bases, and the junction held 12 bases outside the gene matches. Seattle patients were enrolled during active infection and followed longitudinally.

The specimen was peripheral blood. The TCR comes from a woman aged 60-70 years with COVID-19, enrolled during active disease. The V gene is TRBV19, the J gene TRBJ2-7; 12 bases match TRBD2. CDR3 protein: CASSSQGPSGGVYEQYF. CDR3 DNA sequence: TGTGCCAGTAGCTCCCAGGGCCCTAGCGGGGGGGTCTACGAGCAGTACTTC.